This T cell receptor (beta chain) was documented in a study of blood T cell repertoires in COVID-19. Study details: The study drew acute and convalescent COVID-19 samples from the United States, Italy and Spain. PBMCs, B-cell-depleted T cells, or T cells were the source of the cDNA or gDNA that made up the material.

Germline CDR1 MGHRA, CDR2 YSYEKL. The CDR3 length is 18 residues. The germline V and J ends were trimmed by 1 base and 5 bases, with 21 bases remaining between them. Original data processing: How many nucleated cells were present was estimated from reference gene primer amplification. Profiled with immunoSEQ multiplex PCR; TCRdb holds only in-frame clones, not every one. V, J and clone size were drawn from that table, and D and trimming were deduced from the DNA. The sample holds under 25,000 clones, 80% to 85% seen once. The V and J genes are TRBV4-1 and TRBJ2-1, with a weak D call TRBD1 (8 bases). The TCR originated in a man of 80 years or more with active or convalescent COVID-19. Sequenced material: peripheral blood. CDR3 nucleotides: TGCGCCAGCAGCCAAGCAGGGGGCCCGAGACTAGCCCACAATGAGCAGTTCTTC. As protein: CASSQAGGPRLAHNEQFF.